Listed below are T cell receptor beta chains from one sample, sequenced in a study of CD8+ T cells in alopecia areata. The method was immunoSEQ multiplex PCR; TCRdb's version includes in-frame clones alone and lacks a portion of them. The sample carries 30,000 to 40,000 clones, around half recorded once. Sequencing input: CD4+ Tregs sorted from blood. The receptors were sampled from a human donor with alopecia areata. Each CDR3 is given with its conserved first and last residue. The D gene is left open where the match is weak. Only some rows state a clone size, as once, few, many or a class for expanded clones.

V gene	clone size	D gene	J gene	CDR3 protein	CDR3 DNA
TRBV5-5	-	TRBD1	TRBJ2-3	CASSLDRTAADTQYF	TGTGCCAGCAGCCTGGACAGGACCGCGGCAGATACGCAGTATTTT
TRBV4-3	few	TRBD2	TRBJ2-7	CASSLGLAGTYEQYF	TGCGCCAGCAGCCTAGGACTAGCGGGGACCTACGAGCAGTACTTC
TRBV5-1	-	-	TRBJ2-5	CASSLFGQQETQYF	TGCGCCAGCAGCTTGTTCGGCCAGCAAGAGACCCAGTACTTC
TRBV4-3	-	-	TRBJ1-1	CASSQDPGGNTEAFF	TGCGCCAGCAGCCAAGATCCCGGCGGGAACACTGAAGCTTTCTTT
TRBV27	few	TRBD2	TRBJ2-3	CASSLYGPGSGRAADTQYF	TGTGCCAGCAGTTTATACGGCCCCGGGAGCGGGAGGGCCGCAGATACGCAGTATTTT
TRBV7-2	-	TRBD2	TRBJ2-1	CASSPRGSGGLYNEQFF	TGTGCCAGCAGCCCCCGGGGAAGCGGGGGGCTCTACAATGAGCAGTTCTTC
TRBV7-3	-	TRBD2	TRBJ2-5	CASSRGGDETQYF	TGTGCCAGCAGCCGGGGAGGGGATGAGACCCAGTACTTC
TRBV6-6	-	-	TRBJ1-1	CASSRTMATEAFF	TGTGCCAGCAGCCGGACTATGGCCACTGAAGCTTTCTTT
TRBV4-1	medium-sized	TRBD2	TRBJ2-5	CASSLRSRGTSAQETQYF	TGCGCCAGCAGCCTCCGATCCCGCGGGACTAGCGCCCAGGAGACCCAGTACTTC
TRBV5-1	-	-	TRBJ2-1	CASSLDLLNEQFF	TGCGCCAGCAGCTTGGACCTTTTGAATGAGCAGTTCTTC